A selection of T cell receptor beta chains follows, all from one sample in a study of blood T cell repertoires in COVID-19. Produced via immunoSEQ multiplex PCR; TCRdb's table is partial and in-frame only. The sample comprises around 200,000 clones, 65% to 90% of which are singletons, and roughly 4.9% rests with the top ten. The sample was PBMCs or T cells enriched from blood (not recorded which). The receptor source for this set is a woman in her 30s who had been exposed to COVID-19. CDR3s include the opening cysteine and the closing phenylalanine or tryptophan. The D gene is left open where the match is weak. Only some rows state a clone size, as once, few, many or a class for expanded clones.

size	V	J	D	CDR3	DNA
.	TRBV11-3	TRBJ1-5	TRBD1	CASSLWGQGDSGVSQPQHF	TGTGCCAGCAGCTTATGGGGACAGGGTGATAGTGGGGTATCACAGCCCCAGCATTTT
.	TRBV6-6	TRBJ2-3	TRBD2	CASRQSGGGTDTQYF	TGTGCCAGCAGGCAAAGCGGGGGGGGAACAGATACGCAGTATTTT
.	TRBV21-1	TRBJ2-3	.	CASSFTGTGFRTDTQYF	TGTGCCAGCAGTTTCACCGGGACAGGGTTCCGGACGGATACGCAGTATTTT
.	TRBV29-1	TRBJ1-3	.	CSVEVEPGGVSGNTIYF	TGCAGCGTTGAAGTGGAGCCAGGAGGAGTCTCTGGAAACACCATATATTTT
.	TRBV15	TRBJ2-7	TRBD1	CATSNPGQGVEQYF	TGTGCCACAAGCAACCCGGGACAGGGGGTTGAGCAGTACTTC
.	TRBV6-6	TRBJ2-5	TRBD2	CASKGGGGHVETQYF	TGTGCCAGCAAAGGTGGCGGGGGGCACGTGGAGACCCAGTACTTC
.	TRBV6-5	TRBJ2-7	TRBD1	CASVQGAPGKQYF	TGTGCCAGCGTCCAGGGGGCGCCCGGCAAGCAGTACTTC
.	TRBV18	TRBJ1-1	.	CASSPSVRTEAFF	TGTGCCAGCTCACCCAGCGTGAGGACTGAAGCTTTCTTT
.	TRBV5-1	TRBJ1-2	.	CASSLEPDMAYGYTF	TGCGCCAGCAGCTTGGAACCTGACATGGCCTATGGCTACACCTTC
.	TRBV5-1	TRBJ2-7	.	CASSLQGSREQYF	TGCGCCAGCAGCTTGCAGGGTTCGCGTGAGCAGTACTTC
.	TRBV9	TRBJ2-3	.	CASSVVGASTDTQYF	TGTGCCAGCAGCGTAGTAGGGGCCAGCACAGATACGCAGTATTTT
.	TRBV2	TRBJ1-2	.	CASSEETGNYGYTF	TGTGCCAGCAGTGAAGAGACAGGAAACTATGGCTACACCTTC
.	TRBV11-3	TRBJ2-1	TRBD2	CASRGDSYNEQFF	TGTGCCAGCCGGGGGGACTCCTACAATGAGCAGTTCTTC
.	TRBV12-3/TRBV12-4	TRBJ1-6	.	CASSLNTRSPLHF	TGTGCCAGCAGTTTAAACACAAGATCACCCCTCCACTTT
.	TRBV29-1	TRBJ1-1	.	CSVARQGDTEAFF	TGCAGCGTTGCTCGGCAGGGTGACACTGAAGCTTTCTTT
once	TRBV29-1	TRBJ1-2	TRBD1	CSVAPDRDYGYTF	TGCAGCGTTGCCCCGGACAGGGACTATGGCTACACCTTC
.	TRBV18	TRBJ1-3	TRBD1	CASSPRDSSGNTIYF	TGTGCCAGCTCACCCCGGGACAGCTCTGGAAACACCATATATTTT
.	TRBV3-1/TRBV3-2	TRBJ2-2	.	CASSQDSWGGPTGELFF	TGTGCCAGCAGCCAAGATTCCTGGGGGGGGCCCACCGGGGAGCTGTTTTTT
.	TRBV12-3/TRBV12-4	TRBJ1-5	.	CASSFEQGQPQHF	TGTGCCAGCAGTTTCGAGCAGGGACAGCCCCAGCATTTT
.	TRBV6-1	TRBJ1-2	.	CASSEGAFHNYGYTF	TGTGCCAGCAGTGAAGGGGCTTTCCATAACTATGGCTACACCTTC
.	TRBV4-1	TRBJ1-5	.	CASSQDLWTATYGSNQPQHF	TGCGCCAGCAGCCAAGATCTGTGGACAGCTACCTATGGGAGCAATCAGCCCCAGCATTTT
.	TRBV14	TRBJ2-1	TRBD2	CASSQSGTSEHNEQFF	TGTGCCAGCAGCCAATCCGGGACTAGCGAACACAATGAGCAGTTCTTC
.	TRBV7-6	TRBJ2-7	TRBD1	CASSYDRGRFPEQYF	TGTGCCAGCAGCTACGACAGGGGGCGGTTTCCCGAGCAGTACTTC
.	TRBV5-1	TRBJ2-3	TRBD2	CASSLSGTSDPDTQYF	TGCGCCAGCAGCTTGTCCGGGACTAGCGACCCAGATACGCAGTATTTT
.	TRBV18	TRBJ1-1	TRBD1	CASSPLQGVNTEAFF	TGTGCCAGCTCACCATTGCAGGGGGTAAACACTGAAGCTTTCTTT
.	TRBV19	TRBJ2-2	.	CASSMVETGELFF	TGTGCCAGTAGTATGGTAGAAACCGGGGAGCTGTTTTTT
few	TRBV7-2	TRBJ1-6	.	CASSLYGGSSYNSPLHF	TGTGCCAGCAGCTTATATGGTGGGAGCTCCTATAATTCACCCCTCCACTTT
.	TRBV27	TRBJ2-2	.	CASSLRGANTGELFF	TGTGCCAGCAGTTTACGCGGGGCCAACACCGGGGAGCTGTTTTTT
.	TRBV19	TRBJ1-6	TRBD1	CASSPSGQGHSPLHF	TGTGCCAGTAGTCCCTCGGGACAGGGGCATTCACCCCTCCACTTT
.	TRBV27	TRBJ2-3	TRBD1	CASSLRFRDRVPPDTQYF	TGTGCCAGCAGCTTACGTTTCCGGGACAGGGTTCCCCCAGATACGCAGTATTTT
.	TRBV23-1	TRBJ2-5	.	CASSHRGSMWAREETQYF	TGCGCCAGCAGTCACCGCGGGTCTATGTGGGCCCGGGAGGAGACCCAGTACTTC
.	TRBV3-1/TRBV3-2	TRBJ2-2	.	CASSQDIIHLNTGELFF	TGTGCCAGCAGCCAAGATATAATCCACTTGAACACCGGGGAGCTGTTTTTT
.	TRBV3-1/TRBV3-2	TRBJ2-7	TRBD2	CASSQGPSGGTSSYEQYF	TGTGCCAGCAGCCAAGGGCCTAGCGGGGGGACTTCCTCCTACGAGCAGTACTTC
once	TRBV6-1	TRBJ1-2	TRBD1	CASSELLGTGINYGYTF	TGTGCCAGCAGTGAACTCCTCGGGACAGGCATTAACTATGGCTACACCTTC
.	TRBV7-3	TRBJ2-2	.	CASSLNTGELFF	TGTGCCAGCAGTCTAAACACCGGGGAGCTGTTTTTT
once	TRBV6-5	TRBJ1-4	.	CASEDSFNEKLFF	TGTGCCAGCGAAGACAGCTTTAATGAAAAACTGTTTTTT
.	TRBV5-4	TRBJ2-2	.	CASSWGGPSRNTGELFF	TGTGCCAGCAGCTGGGGGGGGCCCAGTAGGAACACCGGGGAGCTGTTTTTT
.	TRBV11-2	TRBJ2-7	.	CASSLVQGGSYEQYF	TGTGCCAGCAGCTTAGTCCAGGGTGGATCCTACGAGCAGTACTTC
.	TRBV6-5	TRBJ1-1	.	CASRAGGGTNTEAFF	TGTGCCAGCAGGGCGGGGGGGGGCACGAACACTGAAGCTTTCTTT
.	TRBV3-1/TRBV3-2	TRBJ2-7	.	CASSASSGGYTYF	TGTGCCAGCAGCGCGTCTAGTGGCGGTTATACGTACTTC
.	TRBV9	TRBJ1-3	TRBD1	CASTTGQGVSSGNTIYF	TGTGCCAGCACCACGGGACAGGGGGTGAGCTCTGGAAACACCATATATTTT
.	TRBV30	TRBJ1-2	.	CAWVGVGYGYTF	TGTGCCTGGGTAGGGGTTGGCTATGGCTACACCTTC
.	TRBV6-2/TRBV6-3	TRBJ1-2	TRBD1	CASSYTDRDGYTF	TGTGCCAGCAGTTACACCGACAGGGATGGCTACACCTTC
.	TRBV30	TRBJ2-3	TRBD2	CAWSRGVSGHTQYF	TGTGCCTGGAGTCGGGGGGTCTCTGGACATACGCAGTATTTT
once	TRBV27	TRBJ2-3	.	CASSLSRQATMGDTQYF	TGTGCCAGCAGTTTATCCCGACAAGCAACCATGGGAGATACGCAGTATTTT